What follows is one T cell receptor beta chain and its context. Its antigen is as yet unknown. J was trimmed by 6 bases and V by 9 bases; bases with no gene match: 1. CDR3 length: 12 amino acids. CDR1 is LNHDA and CDR2 is SQIVND in the germline V gene (reference sequence). This record belongs to a study of cytomegalovirus exposure and HLA in healthy donors. The overall study: HLA-typed donors were the source of 83 million or so unique TCRs, which an early data release held.

Study-level points and caveats: Based on reports, TCR beta sequences accurately predicted HLA-A and HLA-B alleles for most subjects. The study assumed roughly uniform donor sequencing depth for presence/absence analyses.

The PCR contained 60 Vbeta and 13 Jbeta primers. Assay: immunoSEQ multiplex PCR; the TCRdb copy retains only in-frame clones and omits some. The sample gives approximately 110,000 clones, around 73% of which show up once; around 8% is in the top ten. The TCR comes from a man aged 40-49 years in good health and CMV-seronegative. The sample was PBMCs. The chain employs TRBV19 and TRBJ2-1; 11 bases are a match to TRBD1. DNA for the CDR3: TGTGCCAGCGGGACAGGGGGCAATGAGCAGTTCTTC. It is translated as CASGTGGNEQFF.